This record concerns one T cell receptor beta chain sequence. There is no known antigen for this receptor. The record has no base qualities; no much larger clone is one base away. The immunoSEQ Assay was used to sequence TCRbeta CDR3 regions. After extraction, genomic DNA underwent amplification by bias-controlled multiplex PCR, followed by high-throughput sequencing. The study's processing was this. To quantify the absolute abundance of each unique TCRbeta CDR3 region, sequences were collapsed and filtered. T cell fraction was estimated by normalizing TCRbeta template counts to usable DNA, with usable DNA measured through amplification of reference genes found in all nucleated cells. Repertoire TCRs were annotated as SARS-CoV-2-specific by exact matching of V gene, CDR3 amino acid sequence and J gene to a known reactive TCR set. MIRA supplied the reference SARS-CoV-2 TCR set, which was filtered for enrichment in COVID-19-positive ImmuneCODE repertoires so that public or cross-reactive TCRs were removed. Based on the MIRA antigens, annotated TCRs were further analysed at the level of specific ORF or position within ORF. Depth was the summed frequency of annotated unique rearrangements, while breadth was defined as annotated unique rearrangements over total unique productive rearrangements. TCR breadth was compared between groups using two-sided Wilcoxon rank-sum tests. Imported from immuneACCESS, the table was reduced by TCRdb to in-frame sequences with V and J called. These copies leave out some clones; in studies compared against another copy, an unresolved V gene accounts for under half, and the cause of the remainder is not known. V, J and clone size derive from that table, while D and trimming were established from the DNA sequence. This sample lists around 300,000 clones; 90% were detected once. Approximately 5% of the sample is in the top ten clones.

The sample belongs to a study of Ad26.COV2.S vaccination and SARS-CoV-2 variants (dated by TCRdb to about 2021). As for the study more broadly: Donors in the vaccine arm were drawn from COV1001, a phase I-IIa trial of Ad26.COV2.S in healthy adults that was multicentre, randomized, double-blind and placebo-controlled. Throughout the experiments and outcome assessment, investigators stayed blinded to trial group allocation. TCRbeta repertoire sequencing served as the tool for gauging how specific and how broad the SARS-CoV-2-reactive T cell receptors were following Ad26.COV2.S vaccination. A total of 32 samples were included in the TCR-sequenced set, comprising some 20 Ad26.COV2.S vaccine recipients, 5 placebo recipients and 8 SARS-CoV-2 convalescent individuals. Trial participants were randomized into five groups of five, in which low-dose or high-dose Ad26.COV2.S was given once or twice, or placebo was given on both occasions. Ad26.COV2.S was administered intramuscularly at 5 x 10^10 or 1 x 10^11 viral particles, either as a single shot or as two shots given 56 days apart. What the research found in general, with its limitations: According to the authors, total T cell responses may have been underestimated by the TCR breadth and depth analyses. Higher spike-specific TCR breadth was observed in Ad26.COV2.S recipients than in placebo recipients (P = 0.0014). Non-spike TCR breadth was comparable between vaccine and placebo recipients, consistent with the vaccine containing only spike. The study was not powered for comparison of responses between vaccine doses or regimens. After vaccination, substantial breadth of spike-specific CD8+ and CD4+ T cell responses was reported.

This sample's treatment or condition label indicates: roughly 18 received Ad26.COV2.S at low or high dose, single or two shots; a few received placebo; per-sample allocation not given. Repertoires of vaccine and placebo recipients were sequenced from samples taken on day 63 after the first injection. In Cohort 1b, around 23 adults aged 18-55 years were enrolled at a single site in Boston, USA, between 29 July and 7 August 2020. Ad26.COV2.S was a replication-incompetent adenovirus type 26 vector that expressed a prefusion-stabilized SARS-CoV-2 spike protein derived from the original Wuhan strain. Trimming takes 9 bases off V and 3 bases off J; junction bases not matched to a gene: 5. CDR1 is given as KGHDR and CDR2 as SFDVKD, both from the germline V gene. The CDR3 measures 13 amino acids from cysteine to phenylalanine. Of the read, only the CDR3 DNA is kept; its 39 bases are in frame from base 1.

The TCR sequence derives from a person between 18 and 60 years old who received the Ad26.COV2.S COVID-19 vaccine or a placebo. The sequence links TRBV24-1 to TRBJ2-5, and 8 junction bases match TRBD2. The sample was peripheral blood, taken in a trial of Ad26.COV2.S vaccine versus placebo. The CDR3 has the sequence CATRGAGEETQYF. Here is the DNA: TGTGCCACCCGGGGAGCGGGAGAAGAGACCCAGTACTTC.